These 6 T cell receptor beta chains originate from one sample sequenced in a study of blood T cell repertoires in COVID-19. Method: immunoSEQ multiplex PCR; TCRdb's copy keeps in-frame clones and lacks some. The sample gives some 360,000 clones, roughly 86% of which show up once; 2.3% is in the top ten. The sequenced material came from peripheral blood. These receptors originate from a woman aged 55 to 70 with COVID-19, enrolled during active disease.

The chain is built from TRBV5-1 and TRBJ1-5; 8 positions match TRBD1. The CDR3 is made up of 17 amino acids. Trimming cost V 0 bases and J 6 bases; bases outside gene matches: 11. Germline-derived CDR1 and CDR2 are SGHRS and YFSETQ. This CDR3 reads CASSLDPPGQGSQPQHF. CDR3 nucleotide sequence: TGCGCCAGCAGCTTGGACCCCCCCGGACAGGGAAGTCAGCCCCAGCATTTT.

The chain carries TRBV7-3 and TRBJ1-1; 7 bases match TRBD1. The V and J ends lost 5 bases and 4 bases, in that order; junction bases with no gene match: 10. The germline gives CDR1 SGHTA, CDR2 FQGTGA. This CDR3 is built from 15 residues. This CDR3 is CASSTQGGLVTEAFF. In nucleotides, the CDR3 is TGTGCCAGCAGCACCCAGGGGGGACTAGTCACTGAAGCTTTCTTT.

V usage is TRBV6-5 and J usage is TRBJ1-1; 7 nucleotides line up with TRBD1. CDR3 size: 13 residues. The germline V gene has CDR1 MNHEY and CDR2 SVGAGI. The V segment lost 7 bases and the J segment 7 bases; nucleotides outside the gene matches: 9. CDR3 residues: CASKSDRKVEAFF. In DNA form, the CDR3 reads TGTGCCAGCAAATCGGACAGGAAGGTTGAAGCTTTCTTT.

V is TRBV2 and J is TRBJ1-2; TRBD1 matches at 7 bases. Germline-derived CDR1 and CDR2 are SNHLY and FYNNEI. Trimming cost V 2 bases and J 8 bases; bases outside gene matches: 8. The CDR3 is 14 residues long. In nucleotides, the CDR3 is TGTGCCAGCAGTGAACAAAAGGGGGCGCTGGGCTACACCTTC. It yields the protein CASSEQKGALGYTF.

V is TRBV7-9 and J is TRBJ1-4; TRBD1 is a possible D gene (6 bases). The length of the CDR3 is 15 residues. V was cut by 4 bases and J by 8 bases, with 17 bases left in between. Germline V gives CDR1 SEHNR, CDR2 FQNEAQ (reference sequence). The CDR3 loop reads CASSSQPGVGEKLFF. CDR3 nucleotides: TGTGCCAGCAGCTCACAACCAGGGGTGGGAGAAAAACTGTTTTTT.

The chain is built from TRBV19 and TRBJ2-5; D possibly corresponds to TRBD1 (5 bases). Germline lookup yields CDR1 LNHDA and CDR2 SQIVND (reference sequence). Between the trimmed V and J ends, which lost 0 bases and 1 base, there was a span of 15 bases. The CDR3 spans 17 residues. CDR3 coding DNA: TGTGCCAGTAGTATAGATCTATTGGGGCGGTCCCAAGAGACCCAGTACTTC. This sequence encodes CASSIDLLGRSQETQYF.